This T cell receptor beta chain was documented in a study of T cell repertoires in cytomegalovirus infection. The overall study: Used in the study were CMV epitopes, some recently identified and HLA-C-restricted, others well-studied and HLA-B-restricted. Public TCR beta signatures were indicative of both CMV infection and a matching HLA type. Whole-study findings and limits: Clonotype analysis showed dominance of the ex vivo response by HLA-C-restricted CMV-specific TCR beta clonotypes. Identification of carriers of CMV plus the relevant HLA was achieved through cumulative public TCR beta family frequency.

TCRdb reprocessed the reads with MiXCR, giving one entry per CDR3 protein. The sample lists about 920,000 distinct CDR3 sequences, around 29% occurring once. The CDR3 has 16 amino acids. V was pared by 7 bases and J by 0 bases, with 18 bases between. Germline-derived CDR1 and CDR2 are MNHNS and SASEGT. Turning to this clonotype: The antigen remains unidentified.

This rearrangement joins TRBV6-1 to TRBJ1-1; D is ambiguous. The sequencing used cultured CD8+ T cells from PBMCs, collected from culture after CMV antigen stimulation. The TCR sequence derives from a human donor in good health (CMV status not recorded). Some clones in this sample may be carry-over from other donors' samples. CDR3 coding DNA: TGTGCCAGCACCCCGCGGGCATCCAGGATGAACACTGAAGCTTTCTTT. Translation: CASTPRASRMNTEAFF.